This TCR beta chain originates from a study of cytomegalovirus exposure and HLA in healthy donors. Study-wide results and caveats: The study recorded 164 TCR beta chains that were cytomegalovirus-associated. Earlier analysis yielded a pattern in which most TCR beta V segments were productive about 90% or about 30% of the time. The analysis excluded some indistinguishable V segments, including TRBV6-2 and TRBV6-3. With later analysis, a missense DCLRE1C variant became linked to TCR beta V- and J-gene trimming.

To note about this clone: No antigen is known for it.

The CDR3 length is 15 residues. The V gene lost 4 bases and the J gene lost 2 bases, with 11 bases spanning the gap. Per the germline V gene, CDR1 is LNHDA and CDR2 is SQIVND (reference sequence). Primers for the PCR totalled 60 Vbeta and 13 Jbeta. Generated by immunoSEQ multiplex PCR, the TCRdb table keeps only in-frame clones and is missing some. The sample holds under 150,000 clones; 79% are singletons and the top ten take approximately 1.1%. This chain uses TRBV19 with TRBJ2-2; the D gene is possibly TRBD2 (6 bases). Specimen: PBMCs. The sequence derives from a male donor in good health and CMV-seronegative. DNA for the CDR3: TGTGCCAGTAGTAAACCGGGACTCAACACCGGGGAGCTGTTTTTT. Amino acid sequence: CASSKPGLNTGELFF.